This record covers a single T cell receptor (beta chain). Germline CDR1 reads LGHNA; CDR2 reads YSLEER. CDR3 length equals 16 residues. Trimming cost V 1 base and J 4 bases, with 16 bases left between them. The data stem from a study of blood T cells in healthy people across ages. It was with a sample-barcoded 5' primer and a J-beta primer mix that a second PCR of about 6 to 12 cycles was run. A 12-random-nucleotide template-switch adaptor tagged each cDNA molecule. MiXCR was run by TCRdb on the 5' RACE reads, yielding one entry per CDR3 protein. The sample includes approximately 700,000 distinct CDR3 sequences, roughly 32% of them seen just once.

The sequenced sample consisted of blood. The chain has TRBV4-3 and TRBJ1-1; a weak D match, TRBD1 (6 bases). This TCR came from a woman older than 75 in good health. CDR3 protein: CASSQGHRAGGTEAFF. The DNA for the CDR3 is TGCGCCAGCAGCCAAGGTCACAGGGCGGGAGGCACTGAAGCTTTCTTT.